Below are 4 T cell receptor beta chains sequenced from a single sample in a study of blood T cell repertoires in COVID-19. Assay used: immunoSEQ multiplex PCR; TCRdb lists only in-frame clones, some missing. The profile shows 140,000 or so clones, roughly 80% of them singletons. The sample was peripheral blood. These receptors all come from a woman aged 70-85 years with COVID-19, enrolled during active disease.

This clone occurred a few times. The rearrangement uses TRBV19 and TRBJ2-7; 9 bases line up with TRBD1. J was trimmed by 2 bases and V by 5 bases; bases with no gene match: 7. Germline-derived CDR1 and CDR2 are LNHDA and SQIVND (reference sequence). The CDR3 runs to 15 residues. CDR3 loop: CASSPGTGWTYEQYF. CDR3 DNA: TGTGCCAGTAGTCCAGGGACAGGGTGGACCTACGAGCAGTACTTC.

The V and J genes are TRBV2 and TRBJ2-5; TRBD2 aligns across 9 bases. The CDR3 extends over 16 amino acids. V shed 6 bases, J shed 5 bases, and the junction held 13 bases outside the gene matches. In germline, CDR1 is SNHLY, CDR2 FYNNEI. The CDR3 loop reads CASRPPGLALRETQYF. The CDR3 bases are TGTGCCAGCAGGCCCCCGGGACTAGCCTTAAGGGAGACCCAGTACTTC. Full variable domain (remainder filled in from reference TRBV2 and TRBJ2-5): EPEVTQTPSHQVTQMGQEVILRCVPISNHLYFYWYRQILGQKVEFLVSFYNNEISEKSEIFDDQFSVERPDGSNFTLKIRSTKLEDSAMYFCASRPPGLALRETQYFGPGTRLLVL.

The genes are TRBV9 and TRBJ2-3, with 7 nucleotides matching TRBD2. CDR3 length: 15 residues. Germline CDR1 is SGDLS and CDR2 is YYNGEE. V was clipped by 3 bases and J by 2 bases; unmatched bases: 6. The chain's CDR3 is CASSAAGTHTDTQYF. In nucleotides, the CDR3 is TGTGCCAGCAGCGCAGCGGGGACCCACACAGATACGCAGTATTTT.

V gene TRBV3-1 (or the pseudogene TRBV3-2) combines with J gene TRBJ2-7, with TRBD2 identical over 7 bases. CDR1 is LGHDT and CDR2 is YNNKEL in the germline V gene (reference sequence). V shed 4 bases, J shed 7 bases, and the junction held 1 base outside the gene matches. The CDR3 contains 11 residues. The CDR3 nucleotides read TGTGCCAGCAGCCGGGAGGGGGAGCAGTACTTC. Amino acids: CASSREGEQYF.